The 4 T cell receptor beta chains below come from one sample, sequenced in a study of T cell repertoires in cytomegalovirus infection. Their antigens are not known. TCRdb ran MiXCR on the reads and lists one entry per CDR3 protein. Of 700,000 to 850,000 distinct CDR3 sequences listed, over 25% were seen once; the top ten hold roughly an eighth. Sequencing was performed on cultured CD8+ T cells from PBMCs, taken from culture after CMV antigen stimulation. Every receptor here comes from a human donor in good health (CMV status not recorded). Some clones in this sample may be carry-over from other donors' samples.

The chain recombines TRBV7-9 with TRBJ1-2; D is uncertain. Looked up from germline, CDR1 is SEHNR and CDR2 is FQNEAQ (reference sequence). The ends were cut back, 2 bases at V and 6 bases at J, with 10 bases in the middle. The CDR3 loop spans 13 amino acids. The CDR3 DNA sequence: TGTGCCAGCAGCTTACGCGTTGGGAATGGCTACACCTTC. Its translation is CASSLRVGNGYTF.

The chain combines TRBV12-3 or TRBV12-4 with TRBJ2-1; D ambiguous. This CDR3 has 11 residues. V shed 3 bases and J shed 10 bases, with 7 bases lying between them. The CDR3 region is CASSLTREQFF. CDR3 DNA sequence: TGTGCCAGCAGTTTGACTCGGGAGCAGTTCTTC.

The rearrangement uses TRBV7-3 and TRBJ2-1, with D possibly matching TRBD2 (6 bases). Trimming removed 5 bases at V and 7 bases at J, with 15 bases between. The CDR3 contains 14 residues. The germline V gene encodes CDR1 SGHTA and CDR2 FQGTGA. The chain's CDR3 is CASSHNDGGNEQFF. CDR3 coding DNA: TGTGCCAGCAGCCATAACGATGGGGGGAATGAGCAGTTCTTC.

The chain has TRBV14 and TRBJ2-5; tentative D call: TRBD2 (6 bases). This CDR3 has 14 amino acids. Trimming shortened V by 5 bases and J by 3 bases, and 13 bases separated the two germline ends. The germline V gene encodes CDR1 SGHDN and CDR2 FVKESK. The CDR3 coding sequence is TGTGCCAGCAGCTGGGGACTGGGAGAAGAGACCCAGTACTTC. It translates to CASSWGLGEETQYF.